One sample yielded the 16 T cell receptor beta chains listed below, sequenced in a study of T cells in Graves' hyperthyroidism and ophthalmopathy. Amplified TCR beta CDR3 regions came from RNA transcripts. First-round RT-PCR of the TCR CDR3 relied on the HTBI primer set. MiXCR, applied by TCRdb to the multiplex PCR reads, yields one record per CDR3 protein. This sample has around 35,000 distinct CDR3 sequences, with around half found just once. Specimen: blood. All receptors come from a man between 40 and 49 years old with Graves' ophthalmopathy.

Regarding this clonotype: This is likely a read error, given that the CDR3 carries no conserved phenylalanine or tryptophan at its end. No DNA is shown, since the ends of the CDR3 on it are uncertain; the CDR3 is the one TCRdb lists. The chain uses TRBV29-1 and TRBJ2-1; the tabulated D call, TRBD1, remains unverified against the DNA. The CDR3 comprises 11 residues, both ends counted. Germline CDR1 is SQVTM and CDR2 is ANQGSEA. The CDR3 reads CSVVYRQVHEI.

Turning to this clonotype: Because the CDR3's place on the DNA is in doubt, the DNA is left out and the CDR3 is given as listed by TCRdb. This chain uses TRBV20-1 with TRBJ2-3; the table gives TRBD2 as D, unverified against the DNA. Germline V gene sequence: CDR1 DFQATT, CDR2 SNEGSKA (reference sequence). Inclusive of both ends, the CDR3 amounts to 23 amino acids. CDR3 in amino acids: CSARHRTGGYEQYFGPGTDTQYF.

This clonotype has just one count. CDR3 DNA: TGTGCCAGCAGTCTTCGGACAGGGTCCTATGGCTACACCTTC. As protein: CASSLRTGSYGYTF. V gene TRBV6-4 combines with J gene TRBJ1-2; TRBD1 aligns across 8 bases. The V and J ends lost 5 bases and 4 bases, in that order; junction bases with no gene match: 6. CDR1 is MRHNA and CDR2 is SNTAGT in the germline V gene. This CDR3 has 14 amino acids.

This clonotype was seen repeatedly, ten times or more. CDR3 nucleotide sequence: TGTGCCTGGAGTGTAGAGGGTTGGCGCTACACCTTC. As protein: CAWSVEGWRYTF. The chain employs TRBV30 and TRBJ1-2; D is ambiguous. The CDR3 is 12 residues long. Trimming took 0 bases from V and 9 from J, leaving 11 bases between them. CDR1 and CDR2 (germline): GTSNPN, SVGIG (reference sequence).

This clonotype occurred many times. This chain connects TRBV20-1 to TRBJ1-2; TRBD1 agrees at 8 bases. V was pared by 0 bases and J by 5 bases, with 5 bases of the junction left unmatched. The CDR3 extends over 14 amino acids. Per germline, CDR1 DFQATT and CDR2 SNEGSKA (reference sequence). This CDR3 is CSAREDRVRYGYTF. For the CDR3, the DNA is TGCAGTGCTAGAGAGGACAGGGTCCGGTATGGCTACACCTTC.

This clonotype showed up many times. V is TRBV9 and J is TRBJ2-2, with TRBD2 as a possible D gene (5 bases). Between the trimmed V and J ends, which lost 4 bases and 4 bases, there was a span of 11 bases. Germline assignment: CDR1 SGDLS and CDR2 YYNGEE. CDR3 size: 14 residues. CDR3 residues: CASSPSLSTGELFF. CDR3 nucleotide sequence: TGTGCCAGCAGCCCTAGCTTGAGCACCGGGGAGCTGTTTTTT.

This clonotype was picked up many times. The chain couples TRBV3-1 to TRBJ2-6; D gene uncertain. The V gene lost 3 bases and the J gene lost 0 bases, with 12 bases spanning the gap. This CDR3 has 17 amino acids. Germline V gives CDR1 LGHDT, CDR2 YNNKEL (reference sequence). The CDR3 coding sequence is TGTGCCAGCAGCCAGTCATCAAGCTACTCTGGGGCCAACGTCCTGACTTTC. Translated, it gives CASSQSSSYSGANVLTF. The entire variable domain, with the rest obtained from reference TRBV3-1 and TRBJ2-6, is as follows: DTAVSQTPKYLVTQMGNDKSIKCEQNLGHDTMYWYKQDSKKFLKIMFSYNNKELIINETVPNRFSPKSPDKAHLNLHINSLELGDSAVYFCASSQSSSYSGANVLTFGAGSRLTVL.

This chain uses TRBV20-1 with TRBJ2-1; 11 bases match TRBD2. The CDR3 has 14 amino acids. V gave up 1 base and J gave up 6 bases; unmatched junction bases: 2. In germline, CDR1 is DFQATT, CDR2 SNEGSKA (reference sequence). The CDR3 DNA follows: TGCAGTGCTAGAGTAGCGGGGGGGCTCAATGAGCAGTTCTTC. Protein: CSARVAGGLNEQFF.

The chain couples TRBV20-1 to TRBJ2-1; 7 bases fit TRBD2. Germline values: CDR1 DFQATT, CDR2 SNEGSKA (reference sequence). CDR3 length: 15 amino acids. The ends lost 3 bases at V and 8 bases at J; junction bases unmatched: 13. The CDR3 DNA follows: TGCAGTGCTAGTCCCGACGGCGGGCGGGAGCATGAGCAGTTCTTC. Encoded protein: CSASPDGGREHEQFF.

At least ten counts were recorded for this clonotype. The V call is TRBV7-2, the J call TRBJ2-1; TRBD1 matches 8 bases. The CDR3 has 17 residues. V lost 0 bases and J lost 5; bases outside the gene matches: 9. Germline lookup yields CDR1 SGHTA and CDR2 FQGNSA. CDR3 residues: CASSLALRTGHHNEQFF. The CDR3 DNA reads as TGTGCCAGCAGCTTAGCGCTCAGGACAGGGCACCACAATGAGCAGTTCTTC. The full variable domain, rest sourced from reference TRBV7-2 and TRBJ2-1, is GAGVSQSPSNKVTEKGKDVELRCDPISGHTALYWYRQSLGQGLEFLIYFQGNSAPDKSGLPSDRFSAERTGGSVSTLTIQRTQQEDSAVYLCASSLALRTGHHNEQFFGPGTRLTVL.

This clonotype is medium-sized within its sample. The CDR3 loop reads CASSLGLAYEQYF. In DNA form, the CDR3 reads TGTGCCAGCAGCTTAGGGCTAGCCTACGAGCAGTACTTC. This chain joins TRBV7-8 and TRBJ2-7; D is unclear. Per the germline V gene, CDR1 is SGHVS and CDR2 is FQNEAQ. This CDR3 is built from 13 residues. V lost 1 base and J lost 2, with 6 bases in between.

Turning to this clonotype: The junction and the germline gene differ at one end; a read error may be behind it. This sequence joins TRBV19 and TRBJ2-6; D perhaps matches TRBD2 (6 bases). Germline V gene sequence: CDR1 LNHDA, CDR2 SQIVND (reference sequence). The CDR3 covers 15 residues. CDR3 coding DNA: TGTGCCAGTAGCCGAGCGGGCGTTGGGGCCTACGTCCTGACTTTC. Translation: CASSRAGVGAYVLTF.

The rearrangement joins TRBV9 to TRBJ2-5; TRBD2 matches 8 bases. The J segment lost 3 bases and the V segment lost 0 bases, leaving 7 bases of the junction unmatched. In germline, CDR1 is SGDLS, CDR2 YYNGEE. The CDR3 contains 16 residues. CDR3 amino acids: CASSVGTAGAKETQYF. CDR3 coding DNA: TGTGCCAGCAGCGTAGGGACAGCGGGGGCCAAAGAGACCCAGTACTTC.

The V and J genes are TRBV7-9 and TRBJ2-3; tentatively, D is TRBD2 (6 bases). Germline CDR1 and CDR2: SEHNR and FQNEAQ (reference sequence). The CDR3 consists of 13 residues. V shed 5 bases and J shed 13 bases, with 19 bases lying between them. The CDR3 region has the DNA TGTGCCAGCAGCATATTGCCGGGACTCAGGGAGTATTTT. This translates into CASSILPGLREYF.

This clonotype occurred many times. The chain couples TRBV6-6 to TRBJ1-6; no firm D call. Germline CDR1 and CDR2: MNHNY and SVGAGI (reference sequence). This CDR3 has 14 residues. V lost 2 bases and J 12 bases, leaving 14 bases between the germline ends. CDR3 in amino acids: CASSYAEVLQPLHF. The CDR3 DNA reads TGTGCCAGCAGTTACGCGGAAGTCCTCCAACCCCTCCACTTT.

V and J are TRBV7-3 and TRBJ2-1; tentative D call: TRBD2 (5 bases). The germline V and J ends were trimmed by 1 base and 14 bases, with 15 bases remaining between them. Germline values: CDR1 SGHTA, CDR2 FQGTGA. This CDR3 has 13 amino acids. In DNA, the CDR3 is TGTGCCAGCAGCTTAAACGGGAACGGGCTGAAGTTCTTC. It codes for CASSLNGNGLKFF.